The 28 T cell receptor beta chains below were found in one sample sequenced in a study of control samples from healthy donors and cancer patients (TCRdb year 2020). The library was obtained by the immunoSEQ multiplex PCR assay. TCRdb carries this immuneACCESS record with in-frame sequences only. Its versions omit some clonotypes, under half of them owing to an unresolved V gene in the studies checked, with the rest unexplained. This sample holds 400,000 to 450,000 clones; 75% to 95% were observed only once. Around 6.4% of the sample is held by the ten biggest clonotypes. The sample was PBMCs. The receptor set was obtained from a man aged 35 to 55 with head and neck cancer.

The chain combines TRBV27 with TRBJ1-2, with D unclear. V was cut by 4 bases and J by 0 bases, with 15 bases left in between. This CDR3 has 16 amino acids. Looked up from germline, CDR1 is MNHEY and CDR2 is SMNVEV (reference sequence). The CDR3 nucleotides read TGTGCCAGCAGTTCCGCCGGAAGGTTAGCTAACTATGGCTACACCTTC. Translating gives CASSSAGRLANYGYTF.

CDR3 protein: CASSVAGQYDAAFF. For the CDR3, the DNA is TGTGCCAGCAGCGTAGCGGGACAGTACGACGCCGCTTTCTTT. This chain uses TRBV9 with TRBJ1-1; 7 bases map to TRBD1. The CDR3 consists of 14 residues. Germline CDR1 SGDLS, CDR2 YYNGEE. J lost 11 bases, V lost 0 bases, and 10 bases had no gene match.

The chain recombines TRBV5-1 with TRBJ2-2; 9 bases agree with TRBD1. The V segment lost 3 bases and the J segment 3 bases; nucleotides outside the gene matches: 12. This CDR3 contains 18 residues. Germline values: CDR1 SGHRS, CDR2 YFSETQ. The CDR3 loop is CASSSAPRTGVDTGELFF. In nucleotides, the CDR3 is TGCGCCAGCAGCTCTGCCCCAAGGACAGGGGTTGACACCGGGGAGCTGTTTTTT. Supplemented by reference TRBV5-1 and TRBJ2-2, the full variable domain reads KAGVTQTPRYLIKTRGQQVTLSCSPISGHRSVSWYQQTPGQGLQFLFEYFSETQRNKGNFPGRFSGRQFSNSRSEMNVSTLELGDSALYLCASSSAPRTGVDTGELFFGEGSRLTVL.

The V call is TRBV5-4, the J call TRBJ1-5, with TRBD1 matching 12 bases. The CDR3 has 19 amino acids. Germline CDR1 reads SGHNT; CDR2 reads YYREEE (reference sequence). J lost 1 base, V lost 4 bases, and 12 bases had no gene match. The CDR3 coding sequence is TGTGCCAGCAGCCAACCCCGGGACAGGGGGCCGGTCAGCAATCAGCCCCAGCATTTT. This translates into CASSQPRDRGPVSNQPQHF.

This clone was seen a single time. CDR3 residues: CASSGQNEQFF. In DNA, the CDR3 is TGTGCCAGCAGCGGGCAAAATGAGCAGTTCTTC. The V gene is TRBV7-2, the J gene TRBJ2-1, with D hard to call. The CDR3 covers 11 residues. Trimming stripped 5 bases from V and 7 bases from J, with 6 bases between. From germline, CDR1 is SGHTA and CDR2 FQGNSA. Looking up the rest from reference TRBV7-2 and TRBJ2-1 gives the full variable domain: GAGVSQSPSNKVTEKGKDVELRCDPISGHTALYWYRQSLGQGLEFLIYFQGNSAPDKSGLPSDRFSAERTGGSVSTLTIQRTQQEDSAVYLCASSGQNEQFFGPGTRLTVL.

The chain combines TRBV6-2 or TRBV6-3 with TRBJ1-5; D uncertain. V lost 1 base and J lost 5, with 15 bases in between. The CDR3 is 16 amino acids. Germline CDR1 MNHEY, CDR2 SVGEGT. The CDR3 DNA follows: TGTGCCAGCAGTTACTTGGCTGGTATGGTCTATCAGCCCCAGCATTTT. Residues: CASSYLAGMVYQPQHF.

The rearrangement links TRBV11-2 to TRBJ1-1; D is unresolved. The CDR3 totals 13 residues. CDR1 is SGHAT and CDR2 is FQNNGV in the germline V gene. V lost 5 bases and J lost 6, with 13 bases in between. CDR3 DNA sequence: TGTGCCAGCAGCCCCGCATGGGTACCTGAAGCTTTCTTT. Translating it yields CASSPAWVPEAFF.

The chain employs TRBV19 and TRBJ1-4; weak D call: TRBD1 (5 bases). Germline values: CDR1 LNHDA, CDR2 SQIVND (reference sequence). This CDR3 comprises 15 residues. V lost 5 bases and J lost 4, with 14 bases in between. CDR3 in DNA: TGTGCCAGTAGTCCCCAGGGAACGGGTAATGAAAAACTGTTTTTT. Its protein product is CASSPQGTGNEKLFF.

The V call is TRBV7-8, the J call TRBJ1-2, with a possible D match to TRBD1 (5 bases). The CDR3 is 14 residues long. Trimming took off 4 bases at V and 1 base at J, with 10 bases between the two ends. Germline values: CDR1 SGHVS, CDR2 FQNEAQ. CDR3 sequence reads: CASSSAGNNYGYTF. The CDR3 coding sequence is TGTGCCAGCAGCTCCGCAGGGAATAACTATGGCTACACCTTC.

V usage is TRBV7-2 and J usage is TRBJ1-1, with no clear D. This CDR3 is 12 amino acids long. Germline V CDR1 and CDR2: SGHTA, FQGNSA. The V and J ends lost 2 bases and 4 bases respectively, with 5 bases between them. The CDR3 reads CASSLFVTEAFF. The CDR3 DNA reads as TGTGCCAGCAGCTTATTCGTCACTGAAGCTTTCTTT.

This clone was seen once. The V gene is TRBV9, the J gene TRBJ2-7; unclear D gene. The CDR3 is made up of 14 amino acids. Germline assignment: CDR1 SGDLS and CDR2 YYNGEE. V was pared by 0 bases and J by 2 bases, with 9 bases between. The CDR3 region is CASSVDPRPYEQYF. In DNA, the CDR3 is TGTGCCAGCAGCGTAGATCCCAGACCCTACGAGCAGTACTTC.

The genes are TRBV29-1 and TRBJ2-7; weak D call: TRBD2 (5 bases). V lost 7 bases, J lost 0 bases, and 13 bases lay in between. CDR1 SQVTM and CDR2 ANQGSEA come from the germline V gene. CDR3 length equals 13 residues. The CDR3 DNA reads TGCAGCGCCCTCACTAGAGTCTCCTACGAGCAGTACTTC. Protein product: CSALTRVSYEQYF.

V usage is TRBV30 and J usage is TRBJ1-1; 7 bases fit TRBD1. The CDR3 length is 15 residues. Germline CDR1 is GTSNPN and CDR2 is SVGIG (reference sequence). V was pared by 3 bases and J by 10 bases, with 17 bases of the junction left unmatched. The CDR3 region is CAWRGDRVRQTGAFF. DNA for the CDR3: TGTGCCTGGAGGGGGGACAGAGTGCGACAGACCGGAGCTTTCTTT. Full variable domain (remainder filled in from reference TRBV30 and TRBJ1-1): SQTIHQWPATLVQPVGSPLSLECTVEGTSNPNLYWYRQAAGRGLQLLFYSVGIGQISSEVPQNLSASRPQDRQFILSSKKLLLSDSGFYLCAWRGDRVRQTGAFFGQGTRLTVV.

This clone was seen only once. This sequence joins TRBV11-2 and TRBJ2-7; no clear D gene. This CDR3 is built from 14 residues. Trimming pared 2 bases from V and 2 bases from J, leaving 10 bases between. Germline V gives CDR1 SGHAT, CDR2 FQNNGV. CDR3 in amino acids: CASSLLRRTYEQYF. In DNA, the CDR3 is TGTGCCAGCAGCTTACTGCGGAGAACCTACGAGCAGTACTTC.

The chain employs TRBV5-6 and TRBJ2-7; TRBD1 matches 9 bases. Germline V CDR1 and CDR2: SGHDT, YYEEEE. With V trimmed by 3 bases and J by 6 bases, 4 bases remained unmatched. The CDR3 extends over 13 amino acids. The CDR3 bases are TGTGCCAGCAGCTGGGACAGGGCGGGCGAGCAGTACTTC. The encoded protein is CASSWDRAGEQYF.

The rearrangement uses TRBV19 and TRBJ1-2; D possibly corresponds to TRBD1 (5 bases). The germline CDR1 and CDR2 sequences are LNHDA and SQIVND (reference sequence). This CDR3 has 13 residues. Trimming took 5 bases from V and 3 from J, leaving 10 bases between them. In DNA, the CDR3 is TGTGCCAGTAGTGTACAGGCCCACTATGGCTACACCTTC. It codes for CASSVQAHYGYTF.

This clone was detected only a few times. The rearrangement uses TRBV3-1 (or the pseudogene TRBV3-2) and TRBJ2-7; D remains unclear. The CDR3 runs 15 residues. The V gene lost 6 bases and the J gene lost 0 bases, with 15 bases spanning the gap. CDR1 LGHDT and CDR2 YNNKEL come from the germline V gene (reference sequence). The CDR3 reads CASSRGRFSSYEQYF. CDR3 nucleotide sequence: TGTGCCAGCAGTCGTGGGCGTTTTAGCTCCTACGAGCAGTACTTC.

The chain carries TRBV19 and TRBJ1-2; 7 nucleotides agree with TRBD1. In germline, CDR1 is LNHDA, CDR2 SQIVND (reference sequence). This CDR3 is built from 12 residues. With V trimmed by 6 bases and J by 2 bases, 0 bases remained unmatched. CDR3 in DNA: TGTGCCAGTAGGACAGGGAACTATGGCTACACCTTC. It encodes CASRTGNYGYTF.

The chain couples TRBV6-6 to TRBJ1-2; D remains ambiguous. The V gene's germline CDR1 is MNHNY and CDR2 SVGAGI (reference sequence). This CDR3 region has 15 residues. Trimming stripped 5 bases from V and 2 bases from J, with 15 bases between. This CDR3 reads CASSGRTAENYGYTF. CDR3 bases: TGTGCCAGCAGTGGGAGGACGGCCGAGAACTATGGCTACACCTTC.

This chain links TRBV19 with TRBJ1-1; 8 bases are shared with TRBD1. V lost 3 bases to trimming and J lost 10 bases; unmatched junction nucleotides: 22. The CDR3 runs 18 residues. Germline CDR1 is LNHDA and CDR2 is SQIVND (reference sequence). The CDR3 reads CASSMLALHEDRETRAFF. Written as DNA, the CDR3 is TGTGCCAGTAGTATGTTGGCCCTCCATGAGGACAGGGAGACGCGAGCTTTCTTT.

Only one count was recorded for this clone. This chain links TRBV27 with TRBJ1-2; 7 nucleotides match TRBD1. CDR1 MNHEY and CDR2 SMNVEV come from the germline V gene (reference sequence). V was clipped by 9 bases and J by 0 bases; unmatched bases: 7. This CDR3 has 14 residues. The CDR3 DNA reads TGTGCCAGTAAAAAACAGGGGACTAACTATGGCTACACCTTC. Its translation is CASKKQGTNYGYTF.

Concerning this clone itself: The same CDR3 can be traced to other DNA sequences in this sample. This CDR3 is CASSQDSSGANVLTF. DNA for the CDR3: TGTGCCAGCAGCCAAGATAGCTCTGGGGCCAACGTCCTGACTTTC. This chain uses TRBV3-1 (or the pseudogene TRBV3-2) with TRBJ2-6, with D hard to call. V dropped 0 bases and J dropped 0 bases, with 3 bases sitting between them. CDR1 LGHDT and CDR2 YNNKEL come from the germline V gene (reference sequence). The CDR3 spans 15 residues.

This sequence joins TRBV7-9 and TRBJ2-1; TRBD2 matches 12 bases. V was pared by 5 bases and J by 9 bases, with 8 bases of the junction left unmatched. CDR1 and CDR2 (germline): SEHNR, FQNEAQ (reference sequence). There are 15 residues in the CDR3. DNA of the CDR3: TGTGCCAGCAGCACGCCTAGCGGGGGGGCCGGTGAGCAGTTCTTC. This gives the protein CASSTPSGGAGEQFF.

The chain combines TRBV24-1 with TRBJ2-1, with a weak D call TRBD2 (5 bases). Germline V gives CDR1 KGHDR, CDR2 SFDVKD. The ends were cut back, 3 bases at V and 5 bases at J, with 7 bases in the middle. The CDR3 totals 13 residues. Here the CDR3 reads CATSDEGHNEQFF. The CDR3 nucleotides are TGTGCCACCAGTGATGAGGGCCACAATGAGCAGTTCTTC.

The chain recombines TRBV4-1 with TRBJ1-6; D gene uncertain. CDR3 length: 15 amino acids. Trimming stripped 6 bases from V and 7 bases from J, with 16 bases between. CDR1 is MGHRA and CDR2 is YSYEKL in the germline V gene. CDR3 region: CASSYQEGGNSPLHF. DNA of the CDR3: TGCGCCAGCAGTTATCAAGAGGGCGGAAATTCACCCCTCCACTTT.

A single count supports this clone. The CDR3 loop reads CASSIRQGLSGANVLTF. CDR3 nucleotide sequence: TGTGCCAGTAGTATTAGGCAGGGGTTATCTGGGGCCAACGTCCTGACTTTC. The chain joins TRBV19 to TRBJ2-6, with a tentative D call TRBD1 (6 bases). Trimming took 3 bases from V and 1 from J, leaving 13 bases between them. Germline values: CDR1 LNHDA, CDR2 SQIVND (reference sequence). The CDR3 runs to 17 residues.

The rearrangement links TRBV6-5 to TRBJ2-1; 11 bases match TRBD2. The CDR3 loop spans 15 amino acids. After removal of 5 bases from V and 6 bases from J, the junction contained 6 bases not matched to a gene. Germline CDR1 reads MNHEY; CDR2 reads SVGAGI. CDR3 residues: CASSRPGLAGNEQFF. The CDR3 bases are TGTGCCAGCAGTCGTCCCGGACTAGCGGGCAATGAGCAGTTCTTC.

V and J are TRBV29-1 and TRBJ1-3, with 7 nucleotides matching TRBD1. V shed 6 bases, J shed 4 bases, and the junction held 9 bases outside the gene matches. Germline values: CDR1 SQVTM, CDR2 ANQGSEA. CDR3 length: 14 amino acids. The CDR3, as DNA: TGCAGCGTGTCCGGGACAGCCCCGGGAAACACCATATATTTT. Residues: CSVSGTAPGNTIYF.